The sequence of this TCR beta chain was determined in a study of blood T cells in healthy people across ages. Study observations and caveats: Among long-lived donors, naive CD4+ cells were more numerous and diversity higher than in aged donors.

Every donor provided 7.5 to 10 milliliters of peripheral blood. Isolation per sample recovered at least 7 million PBMCs. A sample-barcoded 5' primer and a J-beta primer mix were used in a second PCR of roughly 7 to 11 cycles. TCRdb independently ran MiXCR on the 5' RACE reads; one entry per CDR3 protein. Of roughly 1,800,000 distinct CDR3 sequences in the sample, about 50% were seen once. V was pared by 7 bases and J by 0 bases, with 10 bases between. The CDR3 length is 15 residues. CDR1 is ENHRY and CDR2 is SYGVKD in the germline V gene. This clonotype was picked up many times. The antigen remains unidentified.

This receptor was taken from a woman in her thirties or forties in good health. The chain is built from TRBV10-3 and TRBJ2-6; no clear D. The sample taken for sequencing was blood. The CDR3 region has the DNA TGTGCCATCACCCCCGGAGACTCTGGGGCCAACGTCCTGACTTTC. Protein: CAITPGDSGANVLTF.